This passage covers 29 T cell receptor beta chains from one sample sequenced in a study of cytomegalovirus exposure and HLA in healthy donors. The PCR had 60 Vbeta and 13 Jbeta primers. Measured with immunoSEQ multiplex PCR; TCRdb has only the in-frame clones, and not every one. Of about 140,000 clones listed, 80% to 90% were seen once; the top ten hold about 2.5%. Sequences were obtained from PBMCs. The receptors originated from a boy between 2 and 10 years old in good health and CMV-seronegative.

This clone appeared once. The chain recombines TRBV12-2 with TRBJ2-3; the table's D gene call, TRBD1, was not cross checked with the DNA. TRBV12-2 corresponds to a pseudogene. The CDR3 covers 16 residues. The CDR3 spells CASRPSQGRYTDTQYF. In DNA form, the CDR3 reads TGTGCAAGTCGCCCTAGTCAGGGCAGGTACACAGATACGCAGTATTTT.

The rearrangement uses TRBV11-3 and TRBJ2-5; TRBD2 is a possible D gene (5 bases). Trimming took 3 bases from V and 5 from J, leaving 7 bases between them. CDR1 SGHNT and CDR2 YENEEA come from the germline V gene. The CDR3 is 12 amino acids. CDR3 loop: CASSFGLETQYF. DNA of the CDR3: TGTGCCAGCAGCTTCGGACTGGAGACCCAGTACTTC.

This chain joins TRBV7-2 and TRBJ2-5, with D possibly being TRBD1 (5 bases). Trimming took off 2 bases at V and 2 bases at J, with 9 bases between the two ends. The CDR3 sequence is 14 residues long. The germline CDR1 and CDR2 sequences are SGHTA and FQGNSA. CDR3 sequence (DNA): TGTGCCAGCAGCTTACAGGGAACGCAAGAGACCCAGTACTTC. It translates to CASSLQGTQETQYF.

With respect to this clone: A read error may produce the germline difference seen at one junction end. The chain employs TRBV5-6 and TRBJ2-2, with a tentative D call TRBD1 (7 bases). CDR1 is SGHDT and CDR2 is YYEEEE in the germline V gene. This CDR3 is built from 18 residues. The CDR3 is CASSLREKDRSFKRPAAF. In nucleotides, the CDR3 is TGTGCCAGCAGCCTCCGGGAGAAGGACAGGAGTTTCAAGAGGCCAGCCGCTTTT.

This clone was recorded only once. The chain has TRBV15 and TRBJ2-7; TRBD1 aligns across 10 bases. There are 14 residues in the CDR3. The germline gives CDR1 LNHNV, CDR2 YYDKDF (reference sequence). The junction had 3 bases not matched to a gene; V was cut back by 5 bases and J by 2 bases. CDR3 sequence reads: CATSGDRGTYEQYF. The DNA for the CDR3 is TGTGCCACCAGCGGGGACAGGGGTACCTACGAGCAGTACTTC.

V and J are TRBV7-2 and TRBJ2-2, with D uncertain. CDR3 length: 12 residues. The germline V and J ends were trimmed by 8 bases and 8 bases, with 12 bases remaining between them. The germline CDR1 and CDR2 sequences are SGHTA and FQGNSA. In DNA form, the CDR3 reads TGTGCCAGCTTCCATCCCGAGGGGGAGCTGTTTTTT. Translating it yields CASFHPEGELFF.

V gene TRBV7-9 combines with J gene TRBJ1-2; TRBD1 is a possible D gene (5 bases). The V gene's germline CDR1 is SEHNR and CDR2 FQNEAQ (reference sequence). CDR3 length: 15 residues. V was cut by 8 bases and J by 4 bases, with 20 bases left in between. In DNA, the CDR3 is TGTGCCAGCCGAGTTGTGGGGACTACCAGCTATGGCTACACCTTC. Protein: CASRVVGTTSYGYTF.

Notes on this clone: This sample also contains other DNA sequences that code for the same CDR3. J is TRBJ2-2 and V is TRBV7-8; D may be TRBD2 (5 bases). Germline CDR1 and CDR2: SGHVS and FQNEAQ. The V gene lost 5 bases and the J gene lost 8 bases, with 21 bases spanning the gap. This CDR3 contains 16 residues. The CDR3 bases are TGTGCCAGCAGCCCTCCGGGGAGCACCTCGGCGGGGGAGCTGTTTTTT. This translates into CASSPPGSTSAGELFF.

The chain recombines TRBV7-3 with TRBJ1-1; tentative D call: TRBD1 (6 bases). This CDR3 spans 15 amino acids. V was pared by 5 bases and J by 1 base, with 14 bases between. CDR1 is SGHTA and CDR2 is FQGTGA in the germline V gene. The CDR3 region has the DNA TGTGCCAGCAGCCCCCAGGGACAAACGAACACTGAAGCTTTCTTT. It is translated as CASSPQGQTNTEAFF. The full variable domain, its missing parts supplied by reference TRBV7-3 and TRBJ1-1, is GAGVSQTPSNKVTEKGKYVELRCDPISGHTALYWYRQSLGQGPEFLIYFQGTGAADDSGLPNDRFFAVRPEGSVSTLKIQRTERGDSAVYLCASSPQGQTNTEAFFGQGTRLTVV.

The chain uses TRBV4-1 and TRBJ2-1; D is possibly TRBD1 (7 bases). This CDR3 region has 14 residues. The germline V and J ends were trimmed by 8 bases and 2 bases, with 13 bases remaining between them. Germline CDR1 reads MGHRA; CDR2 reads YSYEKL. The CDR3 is CASGGGGAYNEQFF. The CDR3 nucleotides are TGCGCCAGCGGAGGGGGCGGAGCCTACAATGAGCAGTTCTTC.

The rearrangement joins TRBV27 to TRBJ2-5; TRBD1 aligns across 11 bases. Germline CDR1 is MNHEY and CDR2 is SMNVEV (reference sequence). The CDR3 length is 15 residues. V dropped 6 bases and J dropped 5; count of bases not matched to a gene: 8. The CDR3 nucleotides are TGTGCCAGCAGAGCGGACAGGGGGCTCCAGGAGACCCAGTACTTC. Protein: CASRADRGLQETQYF.

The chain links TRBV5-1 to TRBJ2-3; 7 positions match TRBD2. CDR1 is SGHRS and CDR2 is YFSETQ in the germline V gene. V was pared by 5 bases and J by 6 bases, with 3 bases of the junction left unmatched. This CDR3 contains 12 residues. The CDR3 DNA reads TGCGCCAGCAGACTAGCGTGGGATACGCAGTATTTT. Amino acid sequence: CASRLAWDTQYF.

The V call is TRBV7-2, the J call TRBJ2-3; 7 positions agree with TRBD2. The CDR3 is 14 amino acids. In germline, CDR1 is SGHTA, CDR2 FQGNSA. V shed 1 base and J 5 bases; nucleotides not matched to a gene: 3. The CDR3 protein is CASSLGLAEDTQYF. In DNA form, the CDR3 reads TGTGCCAGCAGCTTAGGACTAGCTGAAGATACGCAGTATTTT.

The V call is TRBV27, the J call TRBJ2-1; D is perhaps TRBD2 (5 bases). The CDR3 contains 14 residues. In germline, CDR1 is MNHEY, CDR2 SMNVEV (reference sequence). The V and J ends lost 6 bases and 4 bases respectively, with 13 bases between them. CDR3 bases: TGTGCCAGCAGATGGGTCGGAGGATACAATGAGCAGTTCTTC. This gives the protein CASRWVGGYNEQFF.

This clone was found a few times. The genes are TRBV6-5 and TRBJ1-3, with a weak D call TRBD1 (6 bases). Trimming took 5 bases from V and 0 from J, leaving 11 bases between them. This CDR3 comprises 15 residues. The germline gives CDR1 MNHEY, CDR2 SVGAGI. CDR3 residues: CASSRGQHSGNTIYF. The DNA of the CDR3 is TGTGCCAGCAGTCGTGGACAGCACTCTGGAAACACCATATATTTT.

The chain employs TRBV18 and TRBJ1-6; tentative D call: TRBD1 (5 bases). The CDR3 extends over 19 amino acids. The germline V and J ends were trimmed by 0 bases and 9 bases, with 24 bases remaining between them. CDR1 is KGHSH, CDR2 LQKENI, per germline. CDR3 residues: CASSPPAFESSRDFSPLHF. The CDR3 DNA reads TGTGCCAGCTCACCACCGGCCTTCGAATCCTCCAGGGACTTTTCACCCCTCCACTTT.

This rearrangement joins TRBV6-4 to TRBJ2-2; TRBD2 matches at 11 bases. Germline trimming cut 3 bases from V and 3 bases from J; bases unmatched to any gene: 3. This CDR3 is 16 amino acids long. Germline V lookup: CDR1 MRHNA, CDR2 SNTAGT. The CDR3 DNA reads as TGTGCCAGCAGTGAGGGGGGACTAGCGGACACCGGGGAGCTGTTTTTT. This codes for CASSEGGLADTGELFF.

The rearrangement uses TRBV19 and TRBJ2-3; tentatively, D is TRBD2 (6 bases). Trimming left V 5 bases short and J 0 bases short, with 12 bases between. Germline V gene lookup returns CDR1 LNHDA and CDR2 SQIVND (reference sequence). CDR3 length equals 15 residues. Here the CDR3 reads CASSLYSGSTDTQYF. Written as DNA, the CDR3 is TGTGCCAGTAGTCTATATAGCGGTAGCACAGATACGCAGTATTTT.

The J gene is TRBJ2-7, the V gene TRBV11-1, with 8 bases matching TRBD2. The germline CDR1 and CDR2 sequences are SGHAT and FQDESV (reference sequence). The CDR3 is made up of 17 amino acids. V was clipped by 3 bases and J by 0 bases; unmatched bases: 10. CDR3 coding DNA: TGTGCCAGCAGCTTCCGACGGGGGGGCGCCCCCTCCTACGAGCAGTACTTC. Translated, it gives CASSFRRGGAPSYEQYF.

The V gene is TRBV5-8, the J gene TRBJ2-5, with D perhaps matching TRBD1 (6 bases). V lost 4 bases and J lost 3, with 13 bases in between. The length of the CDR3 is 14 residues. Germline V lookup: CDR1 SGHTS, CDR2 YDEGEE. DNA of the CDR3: TGTGCCAGCAGCCTTACGACAGGCGAAGAGACCCAGTACTTC. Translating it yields CASSLTTGEETQYF.

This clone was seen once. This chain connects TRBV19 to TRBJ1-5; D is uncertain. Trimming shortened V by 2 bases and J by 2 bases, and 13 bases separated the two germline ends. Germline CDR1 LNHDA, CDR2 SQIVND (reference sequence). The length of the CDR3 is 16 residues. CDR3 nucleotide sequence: TGTGCCAGTAGTATAAGGTCAGGCGGGGGCAATCAGCCCCAGCATTTT. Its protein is CASSIRSGGGNQPQHF.

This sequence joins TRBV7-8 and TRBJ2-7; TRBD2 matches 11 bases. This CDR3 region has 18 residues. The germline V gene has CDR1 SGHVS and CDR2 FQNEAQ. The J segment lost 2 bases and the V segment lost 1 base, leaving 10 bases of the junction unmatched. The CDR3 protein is CASSLDWLAGGWAYEQYF. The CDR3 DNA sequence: TGTGCCAGCAGCTTAGATTGGCTAGCGGGAGGTTGGGCCTACGAGCAGTACTTC.

The CDR3 DNA reads as TGTGCCAGTAGTAAGTTTGGAGCGGGACGGGAAAAACTGTTTTTT. This translates into CASSKFGAGREKLFF. The chain recombines TRBV19 with TRBJ1-4; tentatively, D is TRBD1 (5 bases). From germline, CDR1 is LNHDA and CDR2 SQIVND (reference sequence). V was shortened by 4 bases and J by 8 bases, with 17 bases between the two germline ends. The CDR3 length is 15 residues.

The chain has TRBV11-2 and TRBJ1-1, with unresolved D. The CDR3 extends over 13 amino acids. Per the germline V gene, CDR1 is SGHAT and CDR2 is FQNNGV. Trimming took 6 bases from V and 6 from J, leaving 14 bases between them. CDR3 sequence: CASSLPGRPEAFF. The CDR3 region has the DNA TGTGCCAGCAGTCTACCGGGTAGGCCTGAAGCTTTCTTT.

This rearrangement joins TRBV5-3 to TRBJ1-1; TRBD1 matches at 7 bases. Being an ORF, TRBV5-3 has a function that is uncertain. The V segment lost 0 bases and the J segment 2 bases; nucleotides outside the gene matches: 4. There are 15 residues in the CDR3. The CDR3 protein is CARSLVGTANTEAFF. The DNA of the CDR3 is TGTGCCAGAAGCTTGGTGGGGACAGCTAACACTGAAGCTTTCTTT.

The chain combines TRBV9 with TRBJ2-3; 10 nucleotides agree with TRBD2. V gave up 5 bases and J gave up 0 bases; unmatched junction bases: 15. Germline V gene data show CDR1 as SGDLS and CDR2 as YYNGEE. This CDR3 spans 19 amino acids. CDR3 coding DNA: TGTGCCAGCAGTCCGACCACTAGCGGGGACCTCTTTAGCACAGATACGCAGTATTTT. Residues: CASSPTTSGDLFSTDTQYF.

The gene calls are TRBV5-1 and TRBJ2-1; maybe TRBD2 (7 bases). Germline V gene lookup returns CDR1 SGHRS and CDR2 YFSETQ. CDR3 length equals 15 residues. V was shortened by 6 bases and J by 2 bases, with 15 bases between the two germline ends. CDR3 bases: TGCGCCAGCACGGGCGGGGGACAAACCTACAATGAGCAGTTCTTC. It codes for CASTGGGQTYNEQFF.

CDR3 residues: CASSLLGGSNEQFF. DNA of the CDR3: TGTGCCAGCAGCTTGCTAGGCGGGTCCAATGAGCAGTTCTTC. The chain uses TRBV5-4 and TRBJ2-1; weak D call: TRBD2 (5 bases). Per the germline V gene, CDR1 is SGHNT and CDR2 is YYREEE (reference sequence). The ends were cut back, 1 base at V and 6 bases at J, with 11 bases in the middle. The CDR3 has 14 residues.

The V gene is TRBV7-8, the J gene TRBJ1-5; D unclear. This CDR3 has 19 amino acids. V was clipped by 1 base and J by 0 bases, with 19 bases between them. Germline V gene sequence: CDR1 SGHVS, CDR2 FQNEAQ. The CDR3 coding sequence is TGTGCCAGCAGCTTAGGAAGGTACCGACCGGGGAGTAGCAATCAGCCCCAGCATTTT. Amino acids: CASSLGRYRPGSSNQPQHF.